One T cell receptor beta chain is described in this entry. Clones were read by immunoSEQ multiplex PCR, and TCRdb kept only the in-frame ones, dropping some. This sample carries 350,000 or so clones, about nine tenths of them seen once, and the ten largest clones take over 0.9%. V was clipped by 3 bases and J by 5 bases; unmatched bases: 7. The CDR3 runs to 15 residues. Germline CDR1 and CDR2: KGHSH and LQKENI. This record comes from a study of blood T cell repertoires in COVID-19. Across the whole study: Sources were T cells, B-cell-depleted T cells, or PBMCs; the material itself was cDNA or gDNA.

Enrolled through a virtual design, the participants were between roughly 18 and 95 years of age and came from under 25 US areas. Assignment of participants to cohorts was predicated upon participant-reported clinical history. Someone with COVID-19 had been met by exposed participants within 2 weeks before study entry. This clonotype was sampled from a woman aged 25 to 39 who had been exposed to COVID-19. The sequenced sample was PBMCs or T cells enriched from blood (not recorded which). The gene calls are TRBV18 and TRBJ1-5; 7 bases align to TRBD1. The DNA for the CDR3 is TGTGCCAGCTCACCGGGGTCAGGGGGACATCAGCCCCAGCATTTT. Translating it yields CASSPGSGGHQPQHF.